A selection of T cell receptor beta chains follows, all from one sample in a study of T cell responses to AZD1222 COVID-19 vaccine. TCRdb's table, derived via immunoSEQ multiplex PCR, lists solely in-frame clones and lacks some. The sample contains about 180,000 clones, just over 85% of which appear only once. The sequences come from peripheral blood, collected 28 days after the second AZD1222 dose. The receptors originated from an adult who received the AZD1222 COVID-19 vaccine. The CDR3 runs from the conserved cysteine through the conserved F or W. A D gene is named only where the DNA matches it firmly. Size is stated for part of the rows, as once, few or many counts, or as a class when the clone is expanded.

clone_size	v_call	j_call	d_call	cdr3_aa	cdr3_nt
.	TRBV7-3	TRBJ2-1	TRBD1	CASSSNPGQPNEQFF	TGTGCCAGCAGCTCTAACCCGGGACAGCCGAATGAGCAGTTCTTC
few	TRBV9	TRBJ2-5	.	CASSARQGGETQYF	TGTGCCAGCAGCGCAAGACAGGGAGGAGAGACCCAGTACTTC
.	TRBV5-1	TRBJ2-1	.	CASSIGVGDEQFF	TGCGCCAGCAGCATCGGGGTGGGCGATGAGCAGTTCTTC
.	TRBV29-1	TRBJ1-5	.	CSVEGTWGNQPQHF	TGCAGCGTTGAAGGGACGTGGGGCAATCAGCCCCAGCATTTT
few	TRBV11-2	TRBJ2-3	.	CASSPQQYTDTQYF	TGTGCCAGCAGCCCTCAACAATACACAGATACGCAGTATTTT
.	TRBV7-9	TRBJ2-3	.	CASSSKEGPGARTDTQYF	TGTGCCAGCAGCTCCAAGGAGGGGCCAGGGGCACGCACAGATACGCAGTATTTT
.	TRBV5-1	TRBJ1-6	.	CASSPRGRAENSPLHF	TGCGCCAGCAGCCCCCGAGGTAGGGCGGAAAATTCACCCCTCCACTTT
.	TRBV7-9	TRBJ1-5	.	CASSETGPYSNQPQHF	TGTGCCAGCAGCGAGACAGGCCCATATAGCAATCAGCCCCAGCATTTT
.	TRBV11-1	TRBJ1-3	.	CASSLPGNTIYF	TGTGCCAGCAGCTTGCCCGGAAACACCATATATTTT
.	TRBV7-2	TRBJ1-1	.	CASSLVVGGVSEAFF	TGTGCCAGCAGCTTAGTAGTGGGGGGGGTATCTGAAGCTTTCTTT
.	TRBV18	TRBJ2-1	TRBD1	CASSQEIPGQGAVMNEQFF	TGTGCCAGCTCACAGGAGATTCCGGGACAGGGGGCGGTTATGAATGAGCAGTTCTTC
.	TRBV7-3	TRBJ2-1	.	CASSLGTGPSNEQFF	TGTGCCAGCAGCTTAGGGACCGGACCTAGCAATGAGCAGTTCTTC
.	TRBV5-1	TRBJ2-5	.	CASSLLGVGETQYF	TGCGCCAGCAGCTTGCTGGGCGTGGGAGAGACCCAGTACTTC
.	TRBV3-1/TRBV3-2	TRBJ1-3	TRBD1	CASSQDFSGTGATIYF	TGTGCCAGCAGCCAAGACTTCTCCGGGACAGGGGCCACCATATATTTT
.	TRBV6-5	TRBJ2-1	.	CASSYRRQGNNEQFF	TGTGCCAGCAGTTACCGTAGGCAGGGTAACAATGAGCAGTTCTTC
.	TRBV9	TRBJ2-2	TRBD2	CASSVAAGGDIGELFF	TGTGCCAGCAGCGTAGCTGCGGGGGGTGATATTGGGGAGCTGTTTTTT
.	TRBV19	TRBJ1-5	TRBD1	CASSIDRGQQPQHF	TGTGCCAGTAGTATCGACAGGGGGCAACAGCCCCAGCATTTT
.	TRBV14	TRBJ1-1	.	CASSQVLRTEAFF	TGTGCCAGCAGCCAAGTTCTAAGAACTGAAGCTTTCTTT
.	TRBV5-4	TRBJ2-7	TRBD2	CASRGGEQYF	TGTGCCAGCAGGGGGGGGGAGCAGTACTTC
once	TRBV14	TRBJ2-6	.	CASSLQGALSGANVLTF	TGTGCCAGCAGCCTCCAGGGAGCCCTCTCTGGGGCCAACGTCCTGACTTTC
.	TRBV6-2/TRBV6-3	TRBJ2-7	.	CASSAYGATYEQYF	TGTGCCAGCAGTGCCTACGGGGCTACCTACGAGCAGTACTTC
.	TRBV6-2/TRBV6-3	TRBJ2-2	.	CASSRLGSGELFF	TGTGCCAGCAGCCGACTTGGTAGCGGGGAGCTGTTTTTT
.	TRBV12-5	TRBJ1-1	.	CASGLRGGTEAFF	TGTGCTAGTGGTTTGAGGGGAGGCACTGAAGCTTTCTTT
.	TRBV7-2	TRBJ1-5	.	CASSLLGINQPQHF	TGTGCCAGCAGCTTATTGGGTATCAATCAGCCCCAGCATTTT
.	TRBV11-3	TRBJ2-3	TRBD1	CASSRGGHDTQYF	TGTGCCAGCAGCCGAGGGGGCCACGATACGCAGTATTTT
.	TRBV5-1	TRBJ1-2	TRBD1	CASSFGDRTYGYTF	TGCGCCAGCAGCTTCGGGGACAGGACCTATGGCTACACCTTC
.	TRBV3-1/TRBV3-2	TRBJ1-6	TRBD1	CASSSDRASPLHF	TGTGCCAGCAGCTCGGACAGGGCTTCACCCCTCCACTTT
.	TRBV6-5	TRBJ2-6	.	CASRKPGANVLTF	TGTGCCAGCAGGAAACCTGGGGCCAACGTCCTGACTTTC
.	TRBV28	TRBJ1-5	.	CASGSPAQHF	TGTGCCAGCGGCTCTCCGGCCCAGCATTTT
.	TRBV7-2	TRBJ2-1	TRBD2	CASSFLGGVNNEQFF	TGTGCCAGCAGCTTCTTGGGGGGGGTCAACAATGAGCAGTTCTTC
.	TRBV29-1	TRBJ1-5	TRBD1	CSASSGQGLNQPQHF	TGCAGCGCTTCGTCGGGACAGGGGTTGAATCAGCCCCAGCATTTT
.	TRBV4-2	TRBJ2-2	TRBD1	CASSRTGDTGELFF	TGTGCCAGCAGCAGGACAGGGGACACCGGGGAGCTGTTTTTT
.	TRBV6-1	TRBJ2-2	TRBD2	CASSEARSGGDTGELFF	TGTGCCAGCAGTGAAGCGCGGAGCGGGGGTGACACCGGGGAGCTGTTTTTT
.	TRBV3-1/TRBV3-2	TRBJ2-5	TRBD2	CASSQVAGARETQYF	TGTGCCAGCAGCCAGGTAGCGGGGGCTCGGGAGACCCAGTACTTC
.	TRBV12-5	TRBJ1-1	.	CASGLGLTNTEAFF	TGTGCTAGTGGTTTAGGGCTCACTAACACTGAAGCTTTCTTT
.	TRBV27	TRBJ1-3	.	CASSLRGGGNTIYF	TGTGCCAGCAGTTTACGGGGAGGCGGAAACACCATATATTTT
.	TRBV19	TRBJ1-1	.	CASSRGNTEAFF	TGTGCCAGTAGTAGGGGGAACACTGAAGCTTTCTTT
.	TRBV2	TRBJ2-7	.	CASSARTAFYEQYF	TGTGCCAGCAGTGCCAGGACAGCTTTCTACGAGCAGTACTTC
.	TRBV24-1	TRBJ2-2	.	CATSDAENTGELFF	TGTGCCACCAGTGATGCGGAGAACACCGGGGAGCTGTTTTTT
.	TRBV25-1	TRBJ2-1	.	CASSELSLVDEQFF	TGTGCCAGCAGTGAATTAAGCCTCGTGGATGAGCAGTTCTTC
.	TRBV5-1	TRBJ2-2	TRBD1	CASSWGQVNTGELFF	TGCGCCAGCAGTTGGGGACAGGTTAACACCGGGGAGCTGTTTTTT
.	TRBV2	TRBJ1-1	TRBD1	CASNRDRDAEAFF	TGTGCCAGTAACAGGGACAGGGATGCTGAAGCTTTCTTT
few	TRBV9	TRBJ1-1	.	CASSVGGVGTEAFF	TGTGCCAGCAGCGTAGGCGGGGTGGGCACTGAAGCTTTCTTT
.	TRBV9	TRBJ2-7	TRBD1	CASSVGSGGQGANEQYF	TGTGCCAGCAGCGTAGGATCGGGGGGACAGGGGGCCAACGAGCAGTACTTC
.	TRBV10-2	TRBJ2-6	.	CASSDRGGSGANVLTF	TGCGCCAGCAGTGACCGTGGAGGCTCTGGGGCCAACGTCCTGACTTTC
few	TRBV27	TRBJ1-4	TRBD1	CASRSLGTVEGEKLFF	TGTGCCAGCAGGTCCCTCGGGACAGTCGAGGGTGAAAAACTGTTTTTT
.	TRBV6-5	TRBJ2-7	TRBD1	CASRRDRGASYEQYF	TGTGCCAGCAGGCGGGACAGGGGGGCCTCCTACGAGCAGTACTTC
.	TRBV6-5	TRBJ1-6	.	CASSYSSIYNSPLHF	TGTGCCAGCAGTTACTCGAGCATCTATAATTCACCCCTCCACTTT
.	TRBV28	TRBJ1-2	TRBD1	CASSLRGGQGITNPVLNYGYTF	TGTGCCAGCAGTTTACGGGGGGGACAGGGAATTACAAACCCAGTCCTTAACTATGGCTACACCTTC
.	TRBV5-4	TRBJ2-3	TRBD2	CASSQPSGGPTDTQYF	TGTGCCAGCAGCCAACCTAGCGGGGGGCCCACAGATACGCAGTATTTT
.	TRBV21-1	TRBJ2-7	.	CASSKVQVGSERYEQYF	TGTGCCAGCAGCAAAGTCCAGGTAGGGTCCGAACGGTACGAGCAGTACTTC
.	TRBV19	TRBJ1-1	.	CASSIARGDEAFF	TGTGCCAGTAGTATAGCCAGGGGTGATGAAGCTTTCTTT
.	TRBV7-8	TRBJ1-1	.	CASSLGGIGGVNTEAFF	TGTGCCAGCAGCTTAGGAGGAATAGGGGGGGTGAACACTGAAGCTTTCTTT
.	TRBV11-3	TRBJ2-3	TRBD2	CASSLGERGDTDTQYF	TGTGCCAGCAGCTTAGGAGAGCGGGGGGACACAGATACGCAGTATTTT
.	TRBV15	TRBJ2-5	TRBD2	CATSRDATSAGGRGETQYF	TGTGCCACCAGCAGAGACGCCACTAGCGCCGGGGGTCGTGGAGAGACCCAGTACTTC
.	TRBV15	TRBJ2-2	TRBD1	CATGQGRRGELFF	TGTGCCACGGGACAGGGACGCCGCGGGGAGCTGTTTTTT
.	TRBV7-9	TRBJ2-7	.	CASSPHQEEQYF	TGTGCCAGCAGCCCCCACCAGGAAGAGCAGTACTTC